Following are 22 T cell receptor beta chains from one sample sequenced in a study of blood T cell repertoires in COVID-19. The protocol was immunoSEQ multiplex PCR, while the TCRdb copy is restricted to in-frame clones and leaves out a portion. Of 99,000 or so clones listed, roughly 80% are singletons. The specimen was peripheral blood. Receptors originate from a woman aged 80 or over with acute or convalescent COVID-19.

The gene calls are TRBV19 and TRBJ2-7, with 7 bases matching TRBD2. The germline gives CDR1 LNHDA, CDR2 SQIVND (reference sequence). V shed 5 bases and J 3 bases; nucleotides not matched to a gene: 13. The CDR3 covers 16 residues. Written as DNA, the CDR3 is TGTGCCAGTAGTTCCGCCCTCGGACGGGAGGACTACGAGCAGTACTTC. Its protein product is CASSSALGREDYEQYF.

The CDR3 DNA is TGTGCCAGCAGCACTGCCGGGACAGGGGACGAGACCCAGTACTTC. Its protein product is CASSTAGTGDETQYF. This chain uses TRBV11-3 with TRBJ2-5; 10 bases line up with TRBD1. J gave up 5 bases and V 5 bases, and 8 bases lay outside the gene matches. The CDR3 has 15 amino acids. Looked up from germline, CDR1 is SGHNT and CDR2 is YENEEA.

V is TRBV19 and J is TRBJ2-5; weak D call: TRBD1 (5 bases). The V end lost 5 bases, the J end lost 4 bases, and 23 bases lay between the germline ends. CDR1 is LNHDA and CDR2 is SQIVND in the germline V gene (reference sequence). The CDR3 consists of 17 residues. The CDR3, as DNA: TGTGCCAGTAGTTTCCCAGGACGCCTCTCTGGGGCAGAGACCCAGTACTTC. Residues: CASSFPGRLSGAETQYF.

This chain links TRBV27 with TRBJ2-7, with 9 positions matching TRBD1. The ends lost 5 bases at V and 2 bases at J; junction bases unmatched: 13. Germline CDR1 and CDR2: MNHEY and SMNVEV (reference sequence). This CDR3 has 17 amino acids. The CDR3 loop reads CASSPEGGTGSPYEQYV. Written as DNA, the CDR3 is TGTGCCAGCAGTCCTGAGGGCGGGACAGGGAGCCCCTACGAGCAGTACGTC.

The chain recombines TRBV28 with TRBJ1-2, with TRBD1 identical over 8 bases. Germline V gene lookup returns CDR1 MDHEN and CDR2 SYDVKM. CDR3 length equals 12 residues. V was clipped by 6 bases and J by 8 bases; unmatched bases: 5. DNA of the CDR3: TGTGCCAGCAGCCTGGACAGGGCCGGCTACACCTTC. Translation: CASSLDRAGYTF.

The table lists this clone with a few counts. The chain joins TRBV19 to TRBJ2-4; 11 nucleotides line up with TRBD2. J was trimmed by 4 bases and V by 8 bases; bases with no gene match: 10. The germline CDR1 and CDR2 sequences are LNHDA and SQIVND (reference sequence). This CDR3 region has 16 residues. This CDR3 is CASGIAGGWGKNIQYF. As DNA, the CDR3 is TGTGCCAGTGGGATAGCGGGAGGGTGGGGAAAAAACATTCAGTACTTC.

The chain carries TRBV15 and TRBJ2-5, with a possible D match to TRBD1 (6 bases). Germline V CDR1 and CDR2: LNHNV, YYDKDF (reference sequence). V was shortened by 2 bases and J by 5 bases, with 18 bases between the two germline ends. The CDR3 consists of 16 residues. The chain's CDR3 is CATSRNDNPGAETQYF. The CDR3 DNA is TGTGCCACCAGCAGAAACGACAATCCAGGGGCGGAGACCCAGTACTTC.

The chain is built from TRBV2 and TRBJ2-2; TRBD2 is a possible D gene (5 bases). CDR3 size: 13 residues. Germline-derived CDR1 and CDR2 are SNHLY and FYNNEI. Between the trimmed V and J ends, which lost 8 bases and 4 bases, there was a span of 11 bases. In nucleotides, the CDR3 is TGTGCCAGCTTCCGACGGGGCACCGGGGAGCTGTTTTTT. Translation gives CASFRRGTGELFF.

This rearrangement joins TRBV18 to TRBJ1-2, with D hard to call. CDR3 size: 12 residues. With 3 bases removed from V and 8 bases from J, the gap between germline ends came to 10 bases. CDR1 KGHSH and CDR2 LQKENI come from the germline V gene. The DNA of the CDR3 is TGTGCCAGCTCACCGGACTTGGGGGGCTACACCTTC. Protein: CASSPDLGGYTF.

The J gene is TRBJ1-1, the V gene TRBV7-2; a weak D match, TRBD1 (5 bases). The germline CDR1 and CDR2 sequences are SGHTA and FQGNSA. CDR3 length: 14 residues. Trimming pared 5 bases from V and 3 bases from J, leaving 13 bases between. The CDR3 here is CASSKYLGDTEAFF. The CDR3 DNA follows: TGTGCCAGCAGCAAATATTTAGGGGACACTGAAGCTTTCTTT. Complete variable domain (other parts from reference TRBV7-2 and TRBJ1-1): GAGVSQSPSNKVTEKGKDVELRCDPISGHTALYWYRQSLGQGLEFLIYFQGNSAPDKSGLPSDRFSAERTGGSVSTLTIQRTQQEDSAVYLCASSKYLGDTEAFFGQGTRLTVV.

The chain carries TRBV5-1 and TRBJ2-5; a possible D gene is TRBD1 (5 bases). V shed 4 bases and J shed 5 bases, with 18 bases lying between them. Germline values: CDR1 SGHRS, CDR2 YFSETQ. The CDR3 covers 15 residues. The CDR3 nucleotides are TGCGCCAGCAGCATGGGGTCTCGACAGACGGAGACCCAGTACTTC. Its protein product is CASSMGSRQTETQYF.

The chain carries TRBV19 and TRBJ2-3, with 9 bases aligning to TRBD1. The CDR3 is 13 amino acids. CDR1 is LNHDA, CDR2 SQIVND, per germline (reference sequence). With 5 bases clipped from V and 6 bases from J, the junction kept 3 bases outside the gene matches. The chain's CDR3 is CASSLGQGDTQYF. CDR3 in DNA: TGTGCCAGTAGTCTGGGACAGGGCGATACGCAGTATTTT.

This clone appeared a few times. The rearrangement links TRBV3-1 (or the pseudogene TRBV3-2) to TRBJ2-5, with a possible D match to TRBD2 (5 bases). The CDR3 covers 15 residues. Germline V gene lookup returns CDR1 LGHDT and CDR2 YNNKEL (reference sequence). V lost 5 bases and J 0 bases, leaving 13 bases between the germline ends. The CDR3: CASSSGLRYQETQYF. In DNA form, the CDR3 reads TGTGCCAGCAGCAGCGGACTTCGGTACCAAGAGACCCAGTACTTC.

V usage is TRBV5-6 and J usage is TRBJ2-7; 9 nucleotides match TRBD2. Germline V gene sequence: CDR1 SGHDT, CDR2 YYEEEE. The CDR3 is made up of 15 amino acids. V lost 5 bases and J lost 2; bases outside the gene matches: 8. CDR3 coding DNA: TGTGCCAGCAGTTTCGGGACTAGCCACGCCTACGAGCAGTACGTC. Translated, it gives CASSFGTSHAYEQYV.

This chain's CDR3 is CASSPGIDGNEQFF. The CDR3 DNA follows: TGTGCCAGCAGCCCAGGGATTGATGGCAATGAGCAGTTCTTC. The chain joins TRBV7-2 to TRBJ2-1; tentative D call: TRBD1 (5 bases). Germline-derived CDR1 and CDR2 are SGHTA and FQGNSA. The CDR3 runs 14 residues. The V gene lost 5 bases and the J gene lost 6 bases, with 14 bases spanning the gap.

The rearrangement uses TRBV5-4 and TRBJ2-3, with 12 positions matching TRBD2. The CDR3 length is 16 residues. J lost 4 bases, V lost 0 bases, and 3 bases had no gene match. Germline CDR1 SGHNT, CDR2 YYREEE (reference sequence). The chain's CDR3 is CASSLGLAGAADTQYF. The CDR3 bases are TGTGCCAGCAGCTTGGGACTAGCGGGAGCGGCAGATACGCAGTATTTT.

This chain connects TRBV11-3 to TRBJ2-7, with TRBD2 matching over 9 bases. The CDR3 sequence is 15 residues long. The junction had 1 base not matched to a gene; V was cut back by 0 bases and J by 1 base. Germline CDR1 is SGHNT and CDR2 is YENEEA. CDR3 sequence reads: CASSLERGGSYEQYV. Here the CDR3 DNA reads TGTGCCAGCAGCTTAGAGCGGGGGGGGTCCTACGAGCAGTACGTC.

The V call is TRBV5-1, the J call TRBJ2-1, with D possibly TRBD2 on 6 matching bases. Between the trimmed V and J ends, which lost 4 bases and 4 bases, there was a span of 12 bases. Per germline, CDR1 SGHRS and CDR2 YFSETQ. The CDR3 is made up of 14 amino acids. DNA of the CDR3: TGCGCCAGCAGCAAAAGGGACTTTTACAATGAGCAGTTCTTC. This sequence encodes CASSKRDFYNEQFF.

In this sample, this clone turned up once. The chain links TRBV27 to TRBJ2-7; perhaps TRBD2 as D (5 bases). Germline CDR1 MNHEY, CDR2 SMNVEV (reference sequence). Trimming shortened V by 5 bases and J by 0 bases, and 11 bases separated the two germline ends. CDR3 length equals 14 residues. Here the CDR3 DNA reads TGTGCCAGCAGTACAGCGGAGCGCTCCTACGAGCAGTACGTC. Translated, it gives CASSTAERSYEQYV.

The genes are TRBV12-5 and TRBJ1-4; TRBD1 aligns across 7 bases. With V trimmed by 2 bases and J by 3 bases, 0 bases remained unmatched. Germline-derived CDR1 and CDR2 are LGHNT and FRNRAP. This CDR3 has 14 amino acids. The CDR3 protein is CASGLTGANEKLFF. In DNA form, the CDR3 reads TGTGCTAGTGGTTTGACAGGGGCTAATGAAAAACTGTTTTTT. The full variable domain, its missing parts supplied by reference TRBV12-5 and TRBJ1-4, is DARVTQTPRHKVTEMGQEVTMRCQPILGHNTVFWYRQTMMQGLELLAYFRNRAPLDDSGMPKDRFSAEMPDATLATLKIQPSEPRDSAVYFCASGLTGANEKLFFGSGTQLSVL.

The V and J genes are TRBV6-5 and TRBJ2-3; 10 bases line up with TRBD1. Germline V gives CDR1 MNHEY, CDR2 SVGAGI. There are 15 residues in the CDR3. V was pared by 6 bases and J by 5 bases, with 8 bases of the junction left unmatched. The CDR3: CASRGDRGAGDTQYF. CDR3 nucleotide sequence: TGTGCCAGCAGAGGGGACAGGGGTGCCGGAGATACGCAGTATTTT.

V gene TRBV7-9 combines with J gene TRBJ1-1; tentatively, D is TRBD1 (6 bases). Germline V CDR1 and CDR2: SEHNR, FQNEAQ (reference sequence). Trimming removed 2 bases from V and 5 bases from J, with 9 bases in between. This CDR3 region has 13 residues. The CDR3 protein is CASSLPRGTEAFF. DNA of the CDR3: TGTGCCAGCAGCTTACCCAGGGGTACTGAAGCTTTCTTT.